The clone carrying this TCR beta chain appeared many times. The antigen is undetermined. Using RNA transcripts, the TCR beta CDR3 regions were amplified. Second-round multiplex PCR followed a first-round RT-PCR using HTBI primers. TCRdb re-called the multiplex PCR reads through MiXCR, storing one row per CDR3 protein. The sample includes about 1.1 million distinct CDR3 sequences, approximately 35% of them seen just once. The data belong to a study of Graves' ophthalmopathy and Graves' hyperthyroidism. Study outcomes and limitations: Built on 13 signatures, a model told ophthalmopathy apart from stable hyperthyroidism with 85% to 90% sensitivity and around 80% specificity.

Exclusion applied to patients with other autoimmune diseases, uncontrolled infections, pregnancy or lactation. The germline gives CDR1 SGHNT, CDR2 YYREEE (reference sequence). The CDR3 has 14 residues. The V end lost 2 bases, the J end lost 5 bases, and 13 bases lay between the germline ends. The sequencing sample was made of peripheral blood or thyroid tissue (not recorded which). The V gene is TRBV5-4, the J gene TRBJ1-1; weak D call: TRBD1 (6 bases). This receptor was obtained from an adult man with Graves' hyperthyroidism. In DNA form, the CDR3 reads TGTGCCAGCAGCTTAGGTCAGGGGAGGACTGAAGCTTTCTTT. Its translation is CASSLGQGRTEAFF.